A selection of T cell receptor beta chains follows, all from one sample in a study of cytomegalovirus exposure and HLA in healthy donors. Using immunoSEQ multiplex PCR, the repertoire was profiled, and TCRdb retains in-frame clones only, with some absent. The sample carries about 67,000 clones, about 65% recorded once. The sequencing sample was made of PBMCs. The source of these receptors is a woman under 40 in good health and CMV-seronegative. Both conserved end residues are trimmed from each CDR3. Rows give clone size only sometimes, using once, few, many, or a class for an expanded clone.

TRBJ1-1 | NA | TRBV30 | AWSGTPYTEAL
TRBJ2-5 | NA | TRBV2 | ASSDSGGGGQETQY
TRBJ2-7 | NA | TRBV7-2 | ASSLGRGNAYEQY
TRBJ1-5 | NA | TRBV15 | ATSRDSAHTRGLRQPQH
TRBJ2-7 | many | TRBV7-9 | ASSPTTGTGKNEQY
TRBJ1-4 | NA | TRBV4-3 | ASSQDFRVGEKLF
TRBJ2-7 | NA | TRBV7-2 | ASSFAGQSYEQY
TRBJ2-3 | few | TRBV9 | ASSPSWGTDTQY
TRBJ2-5 | NA | TRBV4-1 | ASSLRQGRGETQY
TRBJ2-4 | few | TRBV29-1 | SGGTGRNIQY
TRBJ2-6 | NA | TRBV16 | ASSQDSSGANVLT
TRBJ2-3 | NA | TRBV7-9 | ASSATASTDTQY
TRBJ2-5 | NA | TRBV5-4 | ASRRTSGEETQY
TRBJ1-2 | few | TRBV7-2 | ASSLPPGNGGYT
TRBJ2-7 | NA | TRBV5-6 | ASSFVSHGTAYEQY
TRBJ2-1 | NA | TRBV29-1 | SVGVAGGSNEQF
TRBJ1-3 | NA | TRBV5-1 | ASSLQGATGPFAGNTIY
TRBJ2-3 | NA | TRBV6-6 | ASREAGGTDTQY
TRBJ1-2 | few | TRBV5-6 | ASSLDTYGYT
TRBJ1-2 | few | TRBV28 | ASSFGAAVSYGYT
TRBJ2-7 | NA | TRBV6-1 | ASKTGQGRYEQY
TRBJ1-3 | few | TRBV4-1 | ASSQEGRGFGNTIY
TRBJ2-5 | NA | TRBV5-4 | ASSLGQGQGETQY